This passage covers 8 T cell receptor beta chains from one sample sequenced in a study of T cells in Graves' hyperthyroidism and ophthalmopathy. There were TCR beta CDR3 regions amplified from RNA transcripts. When the TCR CDR3 underwent first-round RT-PCR, the HTBI primer set was used. One entry per CDR3 protein, called by TCRdb with MiXCR from the multiplex PCR reads. The sample shows about 840,000 distinct CDR3 sequences, about two fifths of them seen only once. The sample taken for sequencing was blood. All receptors come from a man younger than 35 with Graves' hyperthyroidism.

The chain links TRBV6-1 to TRBJ1-1; D possibly corresponds to TRBD1 (6 bases). Trimming left V 8 bases short and J 1 base short, with 8 bases between. CDR3 length equals 12 residues. Germline loops: CDR1 MNHNS, CDR2 SASEGT. The CDR3 sequence is CASATGNTEAFF. The DNA for the CDR3 is TGTGCCAGCGCGACAGGGAACACTGAAGCTTTCTTT.

The sample holds a few counts of this clonotype. This chain connects TRBV20-1 to TRBJ1-6; maybe TRBD1 (6 bases). The germline V gene encodes CDR1 DFQATT and CDR2 SNEGSKA (reference sequence). Trimming took 1 base from V and 6 from J, leaving 13 bases between them. The CDR3 length is 15 residues. The CDR3 coding sequence is TGCAGTGCTAGAGTCGTCGGCAGGGGTAATTCACCCCTCCACTTT. It encodes CSARVVGRGNSPLHF.

In its sample, this clonotype was seen a few times. This chain connects TRBV2 to TRBJ1-5; TRBD1 might be the D (5 bases). CDR1 is SNHLY and CDR2 is FYNNEI in the germline V gene. Trimming took off 6 bases at V and 1 base at J, with 13 bases between the two ends. The CDR3 loop spans 15 amino acids. The CDR3 loop is CASSKGVTSNQPQHF. In nucleotides, the CDR3 is TGTGCCAGCAGCAAAGGGGTCACGAGCAATCAGCCCCAGCATTTT. Complete variable domain (other parts from reference TRBV2 and TRBJ1-5): EPEVTQTPSHQVTQMGQEVILRCVPISNHLYFYWYRQILGQKVEFLVSFYNNEISEKSEIFDDQFSVERPDGSNFTLKIRSTKLEDSAMYFCASSKGVTSNQPQHFGDGTRLSIL.

Worth noting for this clonotype: The junction differs from germline at one of its ends, possibly a read error. V is TRBV2 and J is TRBJ1-6; D unresolved. Germline V gives CDR1 SNHLY, CDR2 FYNNEI. The CDR3 has 13 residues. In nucleotides, the CDR3 is TGTGCCAACAGTGAAACCTCGGATTCACCCCTCCACTTT. Its translation is CANSETSDSPLHF.

Notes on this clonotype: A much larger clonotype is one base distant, so this may be a read error. The conserved final phenylalanine or tryptophan is absent from the CDR3, which likely points to a read error. This chain uses TRBV7-7 with TRBJ1-1; unclear D gene. The germline V gene has CDR1 SSHAT and CDR2 FNYEAQ (reference sequence). V gave up 5 bases and J gave up 1 base, with 11 bases separating them. This CDR3 contains 14 residues. Here the CDR3 DNA reads TGTGCCAGCAGCGGACGAGAGGGGAACACTGAAGCTTTCCTT. Translated, it gives CASSGREGNTEAFL.

The chain couples TRBV12-3 or TRBV12-4 to TRBJ2-5, with TRBD2 matching over 8 bases. Unmatched junction bases numbered 7, after V lost 3 bases and J lost 4 bases. The CDR3 is made up of 15 amino acids. The CDR3 loop reads CASSLNGGAGETQYF. The CDR3 DNA is TGTGCCAGCAGTTTGAACGGGGGGGCCGGAGAGACCCAGTACTTC.

This chain links TRBV10-2 with TRBJ2-1; no clear D gene. The CDR3 is 12 amino acids. CDR1 WSHSY and CDR2 SAAADI come from the germline V gene. The V end lost 7 bases, the J end lost 10 bases, and 14 bases lay between the germline ends. The CDR3 reads CASKKDELEQFF. As DNA, the CDR3 is TGCGCCAGCAAGAAGGACGAATTGGAGCAGTTCTTC.

This clonotype was seen many times. The chain combines TRBV10-3 with TRBJ2-7; no clear D. The V end was cut by 0 bases, the J end by 4 bases, with 13 bases between. The CDR3 is made up of 15 amino acids. CDR1 ENHRY and CDR2 SYGVKD come from the germline V gene. This CDR3 reads CAISESVTPRYEQYF. The CDR3 bases are TGTGCCATCAGTGAGTCGGTGACACCTCGATACGAGCAGTACTTC.